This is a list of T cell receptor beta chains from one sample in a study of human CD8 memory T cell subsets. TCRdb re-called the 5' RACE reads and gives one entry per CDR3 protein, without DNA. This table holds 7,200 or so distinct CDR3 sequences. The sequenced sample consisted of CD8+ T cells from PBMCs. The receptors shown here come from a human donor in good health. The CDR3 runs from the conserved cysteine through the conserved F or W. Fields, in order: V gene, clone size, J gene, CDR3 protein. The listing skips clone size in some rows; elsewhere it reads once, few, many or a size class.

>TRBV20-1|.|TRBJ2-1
CSARVLSSYNEQFF
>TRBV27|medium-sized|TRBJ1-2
CASSSDLGAPYGYTF
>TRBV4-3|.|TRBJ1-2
CASSQEGRQGLDGYTF
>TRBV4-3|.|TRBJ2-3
CASSQGWLGADTQYF
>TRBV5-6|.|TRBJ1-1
CASSFIGGDTEAFF
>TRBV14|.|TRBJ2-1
CASSQRWANEQFF
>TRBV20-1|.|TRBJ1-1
CSARRLQNTEAFF
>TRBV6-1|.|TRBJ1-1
CASSERLEWTEAFF
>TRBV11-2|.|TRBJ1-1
CASSLSTGGDTEAFF
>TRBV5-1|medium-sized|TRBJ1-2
CASSLTGSYGYTF
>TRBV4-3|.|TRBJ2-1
CASSQAIIGSSYNEQFF
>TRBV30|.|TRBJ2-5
CAWSEGDRSDETQYF
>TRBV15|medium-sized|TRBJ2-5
CATSRWAVAGRETQYF
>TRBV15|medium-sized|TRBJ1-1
CATSRDRAKADSLGNTEAFF
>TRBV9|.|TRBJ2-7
CASSVRGTDFEQYF
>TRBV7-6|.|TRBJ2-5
CASSLDPQETQYF
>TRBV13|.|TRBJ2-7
CASSVGQAVYEQYF
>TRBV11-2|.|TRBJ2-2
CASSTWTSANTGELFF
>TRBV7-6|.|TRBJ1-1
CASSLVGQGNTEAFF
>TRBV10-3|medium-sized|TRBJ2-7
CAISGIAGPYEQYF
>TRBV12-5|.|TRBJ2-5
CASAKTGFGETQYF
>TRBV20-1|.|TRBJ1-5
CSAMRTGGNQPQHF
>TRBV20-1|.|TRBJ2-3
CSARDLQGSTDTQYF
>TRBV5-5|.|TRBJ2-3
CASTQGGGGDTQYF
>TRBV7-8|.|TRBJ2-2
CASKMGYNTGELFF